This TCR beta chain was sequenced for a study of blood T cell repertoires in COVID-19. Looking at the study overall: Researchers got acute and convalescent COVID-19 samples from the United States, Italy and Spain. The analysed material was cDNA or gDNA that came from T cells, B-cell-depleted T cells, or PBMCs.

CDR1 and CDR2 (germline): SQVTM, ANQGSEA. Trimming removed 5 bases from V and 3 bases from J; junction bases left unmatched: 8. CDR3 length equals 15 residues. In the study's own analysis: Estimation of nucleated cell counts relied on the amplification of reference gene primers. Data came from immunoSEQ multiplex PCR; TCRdb stores just in-frame clones and leaves some out. That table supplies the V and J calls and clone size; D and trimming were determined from the DNA. The table lists 250,000 to 300,000 clones, 80% to 90% of them singletons. The sequence came from a woman aged 70 to 79 with acute or convalescent COVID-19. Sequenced sample: peripheral blood. The V gene is TRBV29-1, the J gene TRBJ2-3, with 10 bases lining up with TRBD2. This CDR3 reads CSVPPTSGSTDTQYF. CDR3 DNA: TGCAGCGTTCCCCCGACTAGCGGGTCGACAGATACGCAGTATTTT.